The T cell receptor beta chain described here comes from a study of T cell changes during pregnancy in multiple sclerosis. Repertoires were generated with immunoSEQ multiplex PCR, while TCRdb's copy carries only in-frame clones and drops some. This table holds about 40,000 clones, 91% found once. Losses at the gene ends were 5 bases for V and 15 bases for J; bases not matched to a gene: 6. The CDR3 is 11 residues long. Germline V gene data show CDR1 as MGHDK and CDR2 as SYGVNS. The chain carries TRBV25-1 and TRBJ2-1; 8 positions agree with TRBD2. Specimen: CD4+ T cells from peripheral blood mononuclear cells, collected in the second trimester of pregnancy. This TCR was recovered from a female donor in good health, enrolled as a control in a pregnancy study. CDR3 sequence reads: CASSRGGRRFF. In nucleotides, the CDR3 is TGTGCCAGCAGTCGGGGCGGGAGGCGGTTCTTC.